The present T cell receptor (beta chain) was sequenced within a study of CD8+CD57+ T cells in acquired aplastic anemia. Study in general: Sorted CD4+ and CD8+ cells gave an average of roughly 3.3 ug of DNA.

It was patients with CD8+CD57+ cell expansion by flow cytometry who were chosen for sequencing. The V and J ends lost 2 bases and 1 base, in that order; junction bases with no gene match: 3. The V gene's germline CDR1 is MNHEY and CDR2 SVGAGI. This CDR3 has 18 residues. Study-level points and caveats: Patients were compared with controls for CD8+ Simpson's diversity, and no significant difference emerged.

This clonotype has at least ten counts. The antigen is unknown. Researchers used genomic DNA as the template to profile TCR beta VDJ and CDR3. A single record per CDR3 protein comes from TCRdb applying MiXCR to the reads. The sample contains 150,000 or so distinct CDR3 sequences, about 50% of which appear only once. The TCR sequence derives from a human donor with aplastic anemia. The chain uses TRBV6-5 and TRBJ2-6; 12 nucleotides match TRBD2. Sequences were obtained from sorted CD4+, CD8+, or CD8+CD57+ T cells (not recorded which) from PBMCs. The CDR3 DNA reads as TGTGCCAGCAGTTACATGACTAGCGGGGGTTCTGGGGCCAACGTCCTGACTTTC. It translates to CASSYMTSGGSGANVLTF.